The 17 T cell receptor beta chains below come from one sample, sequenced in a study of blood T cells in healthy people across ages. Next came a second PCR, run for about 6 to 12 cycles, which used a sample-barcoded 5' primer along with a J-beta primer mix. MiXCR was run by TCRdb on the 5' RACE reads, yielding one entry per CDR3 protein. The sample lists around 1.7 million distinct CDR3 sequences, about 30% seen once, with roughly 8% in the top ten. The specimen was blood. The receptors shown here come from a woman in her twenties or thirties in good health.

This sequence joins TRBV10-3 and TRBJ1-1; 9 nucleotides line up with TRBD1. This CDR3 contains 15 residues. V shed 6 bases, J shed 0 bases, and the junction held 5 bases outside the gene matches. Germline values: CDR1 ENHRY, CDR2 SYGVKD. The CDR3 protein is CAIRAGQGLNTEAFF. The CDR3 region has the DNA TGTGCCATCAGAGCTGGACAGGGGCTGAACACTGAAGCTTTCTTT.

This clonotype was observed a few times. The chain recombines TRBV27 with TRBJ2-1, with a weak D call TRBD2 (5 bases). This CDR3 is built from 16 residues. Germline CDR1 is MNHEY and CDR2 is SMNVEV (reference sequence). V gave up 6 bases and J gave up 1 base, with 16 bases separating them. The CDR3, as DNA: TGTGCCAGCAGGCCCGAGACGGGATATTCCTACAATGAGCAGTTCTTC. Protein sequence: CASRPETGYSYNEQFF.

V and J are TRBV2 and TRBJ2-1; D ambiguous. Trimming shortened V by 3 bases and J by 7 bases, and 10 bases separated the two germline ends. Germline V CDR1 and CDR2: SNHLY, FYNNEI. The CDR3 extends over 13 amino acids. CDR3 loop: CASSEEHRNEQFF. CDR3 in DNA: TGTGCCAGCAGTGAGGAGCATAGGAATGAGCAGTTCTTC.

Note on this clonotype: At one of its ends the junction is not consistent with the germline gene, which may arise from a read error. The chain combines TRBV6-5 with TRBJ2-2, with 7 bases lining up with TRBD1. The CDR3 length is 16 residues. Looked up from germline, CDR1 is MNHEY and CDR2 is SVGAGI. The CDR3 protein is CASSYWDSLNTGELFF. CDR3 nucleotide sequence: TGTGCCAGCAGTTATTGGGACAGCTTGAACACGGGGGAGCTGTTTTTT.

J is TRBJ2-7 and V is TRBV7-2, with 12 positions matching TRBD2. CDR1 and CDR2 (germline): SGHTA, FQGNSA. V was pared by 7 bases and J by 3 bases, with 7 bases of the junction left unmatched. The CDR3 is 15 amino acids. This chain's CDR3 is CASISGLAGRYEQYF. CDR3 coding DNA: TGTGCCAGCATCTCAGGACTAGCGGGGCGCTACGAGCAGTACTTC.

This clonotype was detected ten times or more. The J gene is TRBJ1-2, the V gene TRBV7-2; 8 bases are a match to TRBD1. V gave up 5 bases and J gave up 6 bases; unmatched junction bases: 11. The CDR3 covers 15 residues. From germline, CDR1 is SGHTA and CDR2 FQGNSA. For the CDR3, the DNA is TGTGCCAGCAGCCTTCAAGCACAGGGGGGAAATGGCTACACCTTC. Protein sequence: CASSLQAQGGNGYTF.

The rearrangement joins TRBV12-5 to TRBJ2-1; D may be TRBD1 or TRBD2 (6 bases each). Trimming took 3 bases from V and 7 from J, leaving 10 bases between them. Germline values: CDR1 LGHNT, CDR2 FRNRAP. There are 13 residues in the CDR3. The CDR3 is CASGLSGANEQFF. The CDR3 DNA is TGTGCTAGTGGTTTATCGGGGGCAAATGAGCAGTTCTTC.

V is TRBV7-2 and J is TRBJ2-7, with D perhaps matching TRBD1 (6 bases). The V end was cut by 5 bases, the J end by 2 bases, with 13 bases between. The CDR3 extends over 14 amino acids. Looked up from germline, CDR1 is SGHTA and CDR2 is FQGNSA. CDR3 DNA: TGTGCCAGCAGCCTCCAGGACAGTCCCTACGAGCAGTACTTC. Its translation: CASSLQDSPYEQYF.

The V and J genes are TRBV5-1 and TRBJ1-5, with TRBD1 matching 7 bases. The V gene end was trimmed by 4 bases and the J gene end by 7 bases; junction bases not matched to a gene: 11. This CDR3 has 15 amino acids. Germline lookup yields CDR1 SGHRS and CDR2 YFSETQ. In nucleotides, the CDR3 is TGCGCCAGCAGCCCGGGAACGACAGGGTTGCAGCCCCAGCATTTT. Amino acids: CASSPGTTGLQPQHF.

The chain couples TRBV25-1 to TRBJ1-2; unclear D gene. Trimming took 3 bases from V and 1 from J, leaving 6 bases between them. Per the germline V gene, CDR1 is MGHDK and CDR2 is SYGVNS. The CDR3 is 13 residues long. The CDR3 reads CASSEVHNYGYTF. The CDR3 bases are TGTGCCAGCAGTGAGGTTCATAACTATGGCTACACCTTC.

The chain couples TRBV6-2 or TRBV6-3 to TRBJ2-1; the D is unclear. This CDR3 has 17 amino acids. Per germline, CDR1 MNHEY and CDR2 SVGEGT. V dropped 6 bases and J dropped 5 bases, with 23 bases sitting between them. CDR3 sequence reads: CASRILARSVRDNEQFF. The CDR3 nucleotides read TGTGCCAGCAGGATTCTCGCGCGGAGCGTGAGAGACAATGAGCAGTTCTTC.

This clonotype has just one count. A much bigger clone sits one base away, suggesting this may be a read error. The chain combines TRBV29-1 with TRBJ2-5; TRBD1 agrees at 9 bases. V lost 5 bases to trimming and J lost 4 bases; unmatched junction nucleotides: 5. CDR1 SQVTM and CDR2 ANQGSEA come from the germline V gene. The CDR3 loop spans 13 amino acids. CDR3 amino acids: CSVLDRGRETQYF. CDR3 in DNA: TGCAGCGTTTTGGACAGGGGAAGAGAGACCCAGTACTTC.

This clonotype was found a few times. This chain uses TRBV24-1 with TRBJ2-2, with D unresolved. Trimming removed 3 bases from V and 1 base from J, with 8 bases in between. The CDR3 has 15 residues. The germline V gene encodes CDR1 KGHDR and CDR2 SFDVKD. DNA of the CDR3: TGTGCCACCAGTGATCCGGGTCGGAACACCGGGGAGCTGTTTTTT. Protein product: CATSDPGRNTGELFF.

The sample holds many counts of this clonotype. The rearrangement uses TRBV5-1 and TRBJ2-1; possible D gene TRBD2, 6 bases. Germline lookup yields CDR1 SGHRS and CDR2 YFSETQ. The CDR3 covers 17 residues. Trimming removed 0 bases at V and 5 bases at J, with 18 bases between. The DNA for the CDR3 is TGCGCCAGCAGCTTGGTTTCCGGTCTAGCGAACAACAATGAGCAGTTCTTC. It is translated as CASSLVSGLANNNEQFF.

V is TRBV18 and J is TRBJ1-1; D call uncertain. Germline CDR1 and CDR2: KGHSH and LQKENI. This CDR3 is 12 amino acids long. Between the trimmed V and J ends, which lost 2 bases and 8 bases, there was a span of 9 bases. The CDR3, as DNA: TGTGCCAGCTCACCAGAGCAGGCAGAAGCTTTCTTT. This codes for CASSPEQAEAFF.

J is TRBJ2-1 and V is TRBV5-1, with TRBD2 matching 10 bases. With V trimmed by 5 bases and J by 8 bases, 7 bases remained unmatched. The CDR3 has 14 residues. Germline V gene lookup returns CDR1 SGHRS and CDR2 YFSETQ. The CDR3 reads CASSIGLAADEQFF. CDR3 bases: TGCGCCAGCAGTATAGGACTAGCGGCCGATGAGCAGTTCTTC.

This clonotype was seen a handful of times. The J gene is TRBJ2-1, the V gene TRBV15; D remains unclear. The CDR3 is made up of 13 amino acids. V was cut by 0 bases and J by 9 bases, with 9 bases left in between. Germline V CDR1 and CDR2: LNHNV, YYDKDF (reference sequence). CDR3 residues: CATSRDRITEQFF. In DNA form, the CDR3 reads TGTGCCACCAGCAGAGATCGGATTACTGAGCAGTTCTTC. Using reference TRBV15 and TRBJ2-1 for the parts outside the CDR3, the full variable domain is DAMVIQNPRYQVTQFGKPVTLSCSQTLNHNVMYWYQQKSSQAPKLLFHYYDKDFNNEADTPDNFQSRRPNTSFCFLDIRSPGLGDTAMYLCATSRDRITEQFFGPGTRLTVL.